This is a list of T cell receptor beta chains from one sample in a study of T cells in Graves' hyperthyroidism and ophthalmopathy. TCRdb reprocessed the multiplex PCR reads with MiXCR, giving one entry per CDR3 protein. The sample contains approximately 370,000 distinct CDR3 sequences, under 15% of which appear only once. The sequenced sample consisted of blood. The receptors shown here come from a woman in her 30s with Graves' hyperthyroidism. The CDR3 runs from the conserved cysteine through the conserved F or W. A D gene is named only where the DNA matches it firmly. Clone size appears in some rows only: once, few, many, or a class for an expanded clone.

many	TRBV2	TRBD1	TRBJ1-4	TGTGCCAGCAGTAAGTCGGGACAGCCTAATGAAAAACTGTTTTTT	CASSKSGQPNEKLFF
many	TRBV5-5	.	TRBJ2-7	TGTGCCAGCAGCTTAACATTCCCATACGAGCAGTACTTC	CASSLTFPYEQYF
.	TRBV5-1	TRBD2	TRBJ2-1	TGCGCCAGCAGCTCCGGGGGAGGGATCTATTACAATGAGCAGTTCTTC	CASSSGGGIYYNEQFF
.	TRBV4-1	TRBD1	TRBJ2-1	TGCGCCAGCAGCCAAGGCTACAGGGGTGTCGACAATGAGCAGTTCTTC	CASSQGYRGVDNEQFF
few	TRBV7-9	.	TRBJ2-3	TGTGCCAGCAGCTTGGGCAGGGGCGTAGGGACAGATACGCAGTATTTT	CASSLGRGVGTDTQYF
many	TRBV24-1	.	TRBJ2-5	TGTGCCACCAGTGCCGGAGGGCAAGAGACCCAGTACTTC	CATSAGGQETQYF
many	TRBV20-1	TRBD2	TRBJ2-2	TGCAGTGCTAGGGAACTAGCGCAGAACACCGGGGAGCTGTTTTTT	CSARELAQNTGELFF
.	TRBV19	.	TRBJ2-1	TGTGCCAGTAGTATCGCGGGGTCCCCCGGTTACAATGAGCAGTTCTTC	CASSIAGSPGYNEQFF
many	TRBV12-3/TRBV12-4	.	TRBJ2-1	TGTGCCAGCAGTCAAAGTCGGGATGAGCAGTTCTTC	CASSQSRDEQFF
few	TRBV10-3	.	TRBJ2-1	TGTGCCTCCACACAGGGCTCCTACAATGAGCAGTTCTTC	CASTQGSYNEQFF
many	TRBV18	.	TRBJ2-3	TGTGCCAGCTCACCACCGAGCCACTCTTATACGCAGTATTTT	CASSPPSHSYTQYF
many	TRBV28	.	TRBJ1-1	TGTGCCAGCAGTTTAACGGACGGGGTCCCGTTCTTT	CASSLTDGVPFF